This entry concerns a single TCR beta chain. Its specificity is not known. At around 300,000 cells each, triplicate sorts were carried out for each CD8+ T cell subset. CD45RO-CCR7+CD27+CD95- was the phenotype of naive CD8+ T cells. This sample was included in a study of CXCR3-negative and CXCR3-positive naive CD8 T cells. Study as a whole: Overall TRB read output was around 130 million, and each library contained about 1.5 +/- 0.3 million reads.

Germline V CDR1 and CDR2: SQVTM, ANQGSEA. The CDR3 covers 11 residues. Overall study findings and caveats: Higher TRB CDR3 hydrophobicity marked CXCR3-positive naive cells relative to CXCR3-negative naive cells.

All TRB cDNA libraries came from 5' RACE performed with UMI labels. No DNA is given; TCRdb re-called the 5' RACE reads and lists each CDR3 protein once. The listing records a few thousand distinct CDR3 sequences. The V gene is TRBV29-1, the J gene TRBJ2-1; the D call of TRBD1 rests on TCRdb alone, since no DNA is present to check it. Sequencing was performed on naive CXCR3+ CD8+ T cells from blood. Subset indicated: CD45RO-CCR7+CD27+CD95- naive CD8+ T cells expressing CXCR3 (TNR3+). The source of this sequence is a human donor in good health. Some clones in this sample may be carry-over from other donors' samples. This CDR3 is CSVEQGNEQFF.